Listed below are T cell receptor beta chains from one sample, sequenced in a study of T cell repertoires in cytomegalovirus infection. These receptors are not linked to any known antigen. TCRdb independently ran MiXCR on the reads; one entry per CDR3 protein. The sample contains over 250,000 distinct CDR3 sequences, less than 25% of which appear only once. The material sequenced was cultured PBMCs, taken from culture after CMV antigen stimulation. The receptor set was obtained from a human donor in good health (CMV status not recorded). Some clones in this sample may be carry-over from other donors' samples. Each CDR3 is given with its conserved first and last residue. A D gene is named only where the DNA matches it firmly. Clone size is given for some rows only: seen once, a few or many times, or a class if the clone is expanded.

V,length,size,J,D,CDR3,DNA
TRBV15,18,few,TRBJ2-3,TRBD1,CATSRDRMGQGESDTQYF,TGTGCCACCAGCAGAGATCGTATGGGACAGGGGGAATCAGATACGCAGTATTTT
TRBV12-3/TRBV12-4,13,few,TRBJ1-5,NA,CASRLNADQPQHF,TGTGCCAGCAGGTTAAATGCGGATCAGCCCCAGCATTTT
TRBV4-2,14,few,TRBJ1-1,NA,CASSITDLNTEAFF,TGTGCCAGCAGCATAACCGATCTGAACACTGAAGCTTTCTTT
TRBV7-2,11,NA,TRBJ2-5,NA,CASSLVGTQYF,TGTGCCAGCAGCTTAGTAGGGACCCAGTACTTC
TRBV7-2,14,NA,TRBJ1-1,NA,CAGSLGGMNTEAFF,TGTGCCGGCAGCTTAGGGGGAATGAACACTGAAGCTTTCTTT
TRBV7-2,18,NA,TRBJ2-1,TRBD2,CASSSKAHDGRPTNEQFF,TGTGCCAGCAGCTCAAAGGCCCATGACGGGAGGCCGACCAATGAGCAGTTCTTC
TRBV28,14,few,TRBJ1-1,TRBD1,CASSPQGGWTEAFF,TGTGCCAGCAGTCCTCAGGGGGGTTGGACTGAAGCTTTCTTT
TRBV25-1,14,NA,TRBJ2-3,TRBD1,CASGTGGFGDTQYF,TGTGCCAGCGGGACAGGGGGATTCGGAGATACGCAGTATTTT
TRBV6-8,17,NA,TRBJ2-5,NA,CTSSDSFQTSLRKTQYF,TGTACCAGCAGTGACAGTTTTCAAACTAGCTTGCGGAAGACCCAGTACTTC
TRBV5-4,17,many,TRBJ2-7,NA,CASSTGGYGRRPYEQYF,TGTGCCAGCAGCACGGGTGGATACGGGAGACGGCCCTACGAGCAGTACTTC
TRBV7-9,14,NA,TRBJ2-5,NA,CASRLMGGDETQYF,TGTGCCAGCAGACTAATGGGGGGCGACGAGACCCAGTACTTC
TRBV6-2/TRBV6-3,12,NA,TRBJ1-1,NA,CASKAQGTEAFF,TGTGCCAGCAAGGCTCAAGGGACTGAAGCTTTCTTT
TRBV15,14,NA,TRBJ1-1,NA,CATSEGGYRAEAFF,TGTGCCACCAGCGAGGGAGGCTACAGGGCTGAAGCTTTCTTT
TRBV24-1,15,few,TRBJ1-1,NA,CATSAPGPRGTEAFF,TGTGCCACCAGTGCCCCGGGCCCAAGGGGGACTGAAGCTTTCTTT
TRBV11-3,14,NA,TRBJ2-1,NA,CASSFYSEGYEQFF,TGTGCCAGCAGCTTCTACTCGGAGGGGTATGAGCAGTTCTTC
TRBV28,13,NA,TRBJ2-1,NA,CATTVQGYNEQFF,TGTGCCACCACAGTGCAGGGGTACAATGAGCAGTTCTTC
TRBV6-2/TRBV6-3,11,NA,TRBJ2-1,NA,CASMTYNEQFF,TGTGCCAGCATGACCTACAATGAGCAGTTCTTC
TRBV5-4,14,many,TRBJ2-5,TRBD1,CASSSGQGRETQYF,TGTGCCAGCAGTAGCGGACAGGGGAGGGAGACCCAGTACTTC
TRBV12-3/TRBV12-4,14,few,TRBJ1-1,NA,CASSPRTRNTEAFF,TGTGCCAGCAGTCCACGGACCCGAAACACTGAAGCTTTCTTT
TRBV19,15,NA,TRBJ1-1,NA,CASPDREGWISEAFF,TGTGCCAGTCCCGACCGAGAGGGATGGATATCTGAAGCTTTCTTT
TRBV7-8,16,NA,TRBJ2-1,NA,CASSLAGRVTIWEQFF,TGTGCCAGCAGCTTAGCTGGCAGGGTCACAATCTGGGAGCAGTTCTTC
TRBV24-1,14,NA,TRBJ2-2,NA,CATGNWVNTGELFF,TGTGCCACCGGGAACTGGGTGAACACCGGGGAGCTGTTTTTT
TRBV6-1,15,few,TRBJ2-4,TRBD2,CASKVSGLAKNIQYF,TGTGCCAGCAAAGTTAGCGGGCTAGCCAAAAACATTCAGTACTTC
TRBV6-1,14,NA,TRBJ1-1,TRBD1,CASSPQTGTTEAFF,TGTGCCAGCAGCCCCCAGACAGGGACCACTGAAGCTTTCTTT
TRBV6-2/TRBV6-3,13,NA,TRBJ2-5,TRBD2,CASSYGGSETQYF,TGTGCCAGCAGTTATGGCGGGAGCGAGACCCAGTACTTC
TRBV28,14,NA,TRBJ1-1,TRBD1,CASREDREAHGAFF,TGTGCCAGCAGGGAAGACAGGGAAGCCCATGGGGCTTTCTTT
TRBV27,14,NA,TRBJ1-2,TRBD1,CASSQDRGRYGYTF,TGTGCCAGCAGCCAGGACAGGGGCCGCTATGGCTACACCTTC
TRBV7-9,15,NA,TRBJ2-1,TRBD2,CASSPWAGELIRQFF,TGTGCCAGCAGCCCCTGGGCGGGAGAATTAATTCGGCAGTTCTTC
TRBV6-2/TRBV6-3,17,NA,TRBJ1-6,TRBD1,CASSSRQGVAIHSPLHF,TGTGCCAGCAGTTCCAGACAGGGGGTCGCCATTCATTCACCCCTCCACTTT
TRBV7-2,16,NA,TRBJ2-1,TRBD1,CASSLVTGTGGNEQFF,TGTGCCAGCAGCTTAGTGACCGGGACAGGGGGCAATGAGCAGTTCTTC
TRBV7-6,15,few,TRBJ2-2,TRBD1,CASSRTGGTTGELFF,TGTGCCAGCAGCAGGACAGGGGGCACCACCGGGGAGCTGTTTTTT
TRBV10-3,13,few,TRBJ1-1,NA,CAISDPGVTEAFF,TGTGCCATCAGTGATCCAGGGGTAACTGAAGCTTTCTTT
TRBV5-1,15,few,TRBJ2-2,TRBD2,CASSLTSGSTGELFF,TGCGCCAGCAGCTTGACTAGCGGGAGCACCGGGGAGCTGTTTTTT
TRBV19,14,NA,TRBJ2-2,NA,CASSPDGSPGELFF,TGTGCCAGTAGTCCCGATGGAAGTCCCGGGGAGCTGTTTTTT
TRBV6-2/TRBV6-3,18,NA,TRBJ1-5,TRBD1,CASSSWTGRSGRREPQHF,TGTGCCAGCAGTTCTTGGACAGGGCGAAGCGGGAGGAGGGAGCCCCAGCATTTT
TRBV7-2,14,NA,TRBJ2-5,NA,CASSTVTGMGTQYF,TGTGCCAGCAGCACCGTTACAGGGATGGGGACCCAGTACTTC
TRBV19,16,NA,TRBJ2-5,NA,CASSIDSITGKETQYF,TGTGCCAGTAGTATAGACTCTATTACAGGGAAGGAGACCCAGTACTTC
TRBV19,14,NA,TRBJ2-1,NA,CASSRQSPYNEQFF,TGTGCCAGTAGTAGACAATCGCCCTACAATGAGCAGTTCTTC
TRBV28,15,NA,TRBJ2-3,NA,CASSLRPGRADTQYF,TGTGCCAGCAGTTTAAGGCCGGGACGGGCAGATACGCAGTATTTT
TRBV6-1,13,few,TRBJ2-3,NA,CASSTTPWDTQYF,TGTGCCAGCAGTACGACCCCCTGGGATACGCAGTATTTT
TRBV20-1,13,NA,TRBJ1-5,NA,CSAQGGYNQPQHF,TGCAGTGCTCAAGGGGGGTACAATCAGCCCCAGCATTTT
TRBV3-1,16,many,TRBJ1-2,TRBD1,CASSQDSGTGYYGYTF,TGTGCCAGCAGCCAAGATTCCGGGACAGGGTACTATGGCTACACCTTC
TRBV27,16,few,TRBJ2-7,TRBD2,CASSSSGLAGPYEQYF,TGTGCCAGCAGTTCAAGCGGACTAGCGGGTCCCTACGAGCAGTACTTC
TRBV6-6,14,few,TRBJ1-2,NA,CASKLLTGGLGYTF,TGTGCCAGCAAGCTACTTACAGGAGGACTTGGCTACACCTTC
TRBV15,14,NA,TRBJ1-5,NA,CATSNQISNQPQHF,TGTGCCACCAGCAACCAGATTAGCAATCAGCCCCAGCATTTT
TRBV4-1,17,NA,TRBJ2-7,TRBD2,CASSHVGLAGVVDEQYF,TGCGCCAGCAGCCACGTCGGGCTAGCGGGAGTGGTGGACGAGCAGTACTTC
TRBV11-2,15,few,TRBJ2-3,NA,CASSPTIPRTDTQYF,TGTGCCAGCAGCCCCACAATCCCCCGAACAGATACGCAGTATTTT
TRBV6-6,16,NA,TRBJ2-2,TRBD1,CASRRTGERNTGELFF,TGTGCCAGCAGGAGGACAGGGGAAAGGAACACCGGGGAGCTGTTTTTT
TRBV15,14,many,TRBJ1-1,NA,CATSGHREASEAFF,TGTGCCACCAGCGGGCACAGGGAAGCATCTGAAGCTTTCTTT
TRBV19,15,NA,TRBJ2-7,TRBD1,CASRDRGQGAYEQYF,TGTGCCAGTAGAGATAGGGGACAGGGGGCCTACGAGCAGTACTTC
TRBV4-1,24,few,TRBJ1-5,TRBD1,CASSQGIFSPFKKGQGNSNQPQHF,TGCGCCAGCAGCCAAGGTATTTTTAGTCCCTTCAAAAAGGGACAGGGGAATAGCAATCAGCCCCAGCATTTT
TRBV7-9,15,NA,TRBJ1-1,TRBD1,CASSNRDRGETEAFF,TGTGCCAGCAGCAACCGGGACAGGGGCGAAACTGAAGCTTTCTTT
TRBV7-9,15,few,TRBJ2-1,TRBD2,CASSFISGRLGEQFF,TGTGCCAGCAGCTTTATTAGCGGGAGATTAGGTGAGCAGTTCTTC
TRBV27,17,many,TRBJ1-2,NA,CASSLFWSALGGYGYTF,TGTGCCAGCAGTTTATTCTGGAGTGCTCTGGGTGGATATGGCTACACCTTC
TRBV2,14,NA,TRBJ1-1,NA,CASNAQGYVTEAFF,TGTGCCAGCAACGCCCAGGGTTATGTCACTGAAGCTTTCTTT
TRBV2,14,NA,TRBJ2-5,NA,CASSLSGDMGTQYF,TGTGCCAGCAGCCTTAGTGGGGATATGGGGACCCAGTACTTC
TRBV6-6,14,NA,TRBJ1-5,NA,CASSYDGGVQPQHF,TGTGCCAGCAGTTACGATGGAGGGGTGCAGCCCCAGCATTTT